These T cell receptor beta chains were read from a single sample in a study of blood T cell repertoires in COVID-19. TCRdb's copy holds only in-frame clones and misses some; the assay was immunoSEQ multiplex PCR. The table includes 270,000 or so clones, 85% to 95% detected once. The sequenced material came from PBMCs or T cells enriched from blood (not recorded which). The receptors shown here come from a man aged 35-49 years who had been exposed to COVID-19. Each CDR3 is given with its conserved first and last residue. D genes are given only for firm matches. Some rows mark clone size as missing; the rest say once, few, many or name a class of expanded clone.

CDR3 DNA: TGTGCCATCAGCGACACGAACTACAATGAGCAGTTCTTC
CDR3 protein: CAISDTNYNEQFF
D gene: .
clone size: .
J gene: TRBJ2-1
V gene: TRBV10-3

CDR3 DNA: TGTGCCAGCAGCCAACAGGGGGGCAGGGGGGAGACCCAGTACTTC
CDR3 protein: CASSQQGGRGETQYF
D gene: .
clone size: .
J gene: TRBJ2-5
V gene: TRBV3-1/TRBV3-2

CDR3 DNA: TGCAGCGTTCGCGGGACAGGGGGCGCTCCGGTGGACACCGGGGAGCTGTTTTTT
CDR3 protein: CSVRGTGGAPVDTGELFF
D gene: TRBD1
clone size: .
J gene: TRBJ2-2
V gene: TRBV29-1

CDR3 DNA: TGTGCCAGCAGTATAGTAAAAGCTTTCTTT
CDR3 protein: CASSIVKAFF
D gene: .
clone size: .
J gene: TRBJ1-1
V gene: TRBV2

CDR3 DNA: TGTGCCAGCGGACGGGGACTGGACACCGGGGAGCTGTTTTTT
CDR3 protein: CASGRGLDTGELFF
D gene: .
clone size: .
J gene: TRBJ2-2
V gene: TRBV11-3

CDR3 DNA: TGCAGCGCCAGGGTATTGGGCGAGCAGTACTTC
CDR3 protein: CSARVLGEQYF
D gene: .
clone size: once
J gene: TRBJ2-7
V gene: TRBV29-1

CDR3 DNA: TGTGCCAGCAGCTTCCCGGGACAGATAGTCTACGAGCAGTACTTC
CDR3 protein: CASSFPGQIVYEQYF
D gene: TRBD1
clone size: .
J gene: TRBJ2-7
V gene: TRBV11-2

CDR3 DNA: TGTGCCAGCAGCGTAGTAGTAATTAACGGGAGCTCCTACGAGCAGTACTTC
CDR3 protein: CASSVVVINGSSYEQYF
D gene: .
clone size: .
J gene: TRBJ2-7
V gene: TRBV9

CDR3 DNA: TGTGCCAGCAGTGAATACGGGGGAACGAATGAGCAGTTCTTC
CDR3 protein: CASSEYGGTNEQFF
D gene: .
clone size: .
J gene: TRBJ2-1
V gene: TRBV6-1

CDR3 DNA: TGCGCCAGCAGCCAAGAGAGGGGGACAGCTTACACTGAAGCTTTCTTT
CDR3 protein: CASSQERGTAYTEAFF
D gene: TRBD1
clone size: once
J gene: TRBJ1-1
V gene: TRBV4-1

CDR3 DNA: TGTGCCAGCAGCACGCTAGCGGGGGCCTCCTACGAGCAGTACTTC
CDR3 protein: CASSTLAGASYEQYF
D gene: TRBD2
clone size: once
J gene: TRBJ2-7
V gene: TRBV9

CDR3 DNA: TGTGCCAGCAGTTTTGGTTTTAGGGGGCCCAGGGGGACTGAAGCTTTCTTT
CDR3 protein: CASSFGFRGPRGTEAFF
D gene: TRBD1
clone size: .
J gene: TRBJ1-1
V gene: TRBV27

CDR3 DNA: TGTGCCAGCAGGGGGCCAAACTATGGCTACACCTTC
CDR3 protein: CASRGPNYGYTF
D gene: .
clone size: .
J gene: TRBJ1-2
V gene: TRBV2

CDR3 DNA: TGTGCCAGCAGTTTCCGGAGCGAGCAGTACTTC
CDR3 protein: CASSFRSEQYF
D gene: .
clone size: .
J gene: TRBJ2-7
V gene: TRBV12-3/TRBV12-4

CDR3 DNA: TGTGCCAGCAGCCCCCTAAGAGGAGAGACCCAGTACTTC
CDR3 protein: CASSPLRGETQYF
D gene: .
clone size: .
J gene: TRBJ2-5
V gene: TRBV7-3

CDR3 DNA: TGTGCCATCACCATGACAGGAAACACCGGGGAGCTGTTTTTT
CDR3 protein: CAITMTGNTGELFF
D gene: .
clone size: .
J gene: TRBJ2-2
V gene: TRBV10-3

CDR3 DNA: TGCGCCAGCAGCCCGGGACTAGCGGGTGCAGAGACCCAGTACTTC
CDR3 protein: CASSPGLAGAETQYF
D gene: TRBD2
clone size: .
J gene: TRBJ2-5
V gene: TRBV5-1

CDR3 DNA: TGTGCCAGCTCACGAGCAGGGAATCATGAAAAACTGTTTTTT
CDR3 protein: CASSRAGNHEKLFF
D gene: .
clone size: .
J gene: TRBJ1-4
V gene: TRBV6-5

CDR3 DNA: TGTGCCAGCAGTCCGACTAGCGGGGCACCATTTGAGCAGTTCTTC
CDR3 protein: CASSPTSGAPFEQFF
D gene: TRBD2
clone size: .
J gene: TRBJ2-1
V gene: TRBV27

CDR3 DNA: TGTGCCAGCTCACCCAAGGACGGACATCTCCTCTATGGCTACACCTTC
CDR3 protein: CASSPKDGHLLYGYTF
D gene: .
clone size: once
J gene: TRBJ1-2
V gene: TRBV18

CDR3 DNA: TGTGCCAGCAGTTTTCCCCCAATACAGGGTTGGACTGAAGCTTTCTTT
CDR3 protein: CASSFPPIQGWTEAFF
D gene: .
clone size: .
J gene: TRBJ1-1
V gene: TRBV28

CDR3 DNA: TGTGCCAGCAGACAGGGGGCAGACTATGGCTACACCTTC
CDR3 protein: CASRQGADYGYTF
D gene: TRBD1
clone size: .
J gene: TRBJ1-2
V gene: TRBV5-6

CDR3 DNA: TGTGCCAGCAGCTTTATAGCGGGAGGGCCCACAGATACGCAGTATTTT
CDR3 protein: CASSFIAGGPTDTQYF
D gene: TRBD2
clone size: .
J gene: TRBJ2-3
V gene: TRBV13

CDR3 DNA: TGTGCCAGTAGCCTTTCGGATGGCAGGGGAAGTGGCTACACCTTC
CDR3 protein: CASSLSDGRGSGYTF
D gene: .
clone size: .
J gene: TRBJ1-2
V gene: TRBV19